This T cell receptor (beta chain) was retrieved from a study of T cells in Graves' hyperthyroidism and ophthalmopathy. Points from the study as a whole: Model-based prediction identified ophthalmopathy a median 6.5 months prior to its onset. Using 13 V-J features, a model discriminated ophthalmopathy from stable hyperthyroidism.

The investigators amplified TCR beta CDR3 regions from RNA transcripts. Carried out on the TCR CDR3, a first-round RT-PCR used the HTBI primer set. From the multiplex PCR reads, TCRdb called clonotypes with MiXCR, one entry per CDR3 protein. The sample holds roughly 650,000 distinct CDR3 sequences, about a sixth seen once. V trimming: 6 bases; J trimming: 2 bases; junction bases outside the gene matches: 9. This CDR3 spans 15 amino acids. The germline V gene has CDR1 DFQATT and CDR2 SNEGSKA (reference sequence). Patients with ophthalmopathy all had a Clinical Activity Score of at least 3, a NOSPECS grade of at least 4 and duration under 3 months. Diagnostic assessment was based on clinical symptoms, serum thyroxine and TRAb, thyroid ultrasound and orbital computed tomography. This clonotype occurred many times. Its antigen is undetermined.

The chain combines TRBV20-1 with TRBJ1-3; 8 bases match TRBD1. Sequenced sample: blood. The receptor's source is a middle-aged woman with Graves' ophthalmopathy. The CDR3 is CSADTGQGAGNTIYF. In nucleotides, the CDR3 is TGCAGTGCAGATACCGGACAGGGCGCTGGAAACACCATATATTTT.